This is a list of T cell receptor beta chains from one sample in a study of blood T cell repertoires in COVID-19. Clones were sequenced by immunoSEQ multiplex PCR, and TCRdb holds only the in-frame ones, with some missing. The repertoire has approximately 260,000 clones, over 80% of them found once; the top ten carry 1.5% to 2%. Material: PBMCs or T cells enriched from blood (not recorded which). These TCRs come from a woman younger than 30 who had recovered from COVID-19. The CDR3 runs from the conserved cysteine through the conserved F or W. The order of the fields is clone size, J gene, D gene, V gene, CDR3 protein, CDR3 DNA. A D gene is named only where the DNA matches it firmly. Clone size is given for some rows only: seen once, a few or many times, or a class if the clone is expanded.

clone_size: once; j_call: TRBJ1-1; d_call: TRBD1; v_call: TRBV12-3/TRBV12-4; cdr3_aa: CATNRQGGTEAFF; cdr3_nt: TGTGCCACCAACCGACAGGGGGGAACTGAAGCTTTCTTT
clone_size: NA; j_call: TRBJ1-6; d_call: NA; v_call: TRBV20-1; cdr3_aa: CSASFAEGSPLHF; cdr3_nt: TGCAGTGCTAGTTTCGCGGAGGGGTCACCCCTCCACTTT
clone_size: NA; j_call: TRBJ2-1; d_call: NA; v_call: TRBV11-3; cdr3_aa: CASSLLTNEQFF; cdr3_nt: TGTGCCAGCAGCTTACTAACCAATGAGCAGTTCTTC
clone_size: NA; j_call: TRBJ2-1; d_call: TRBD2; v_call: TRBV7-2; cdr3_aa: CASSLISGRVNEQFF; cdr3_nt: TGTGCCAGCAGCCTTATTAGCGGGAGAGTAAATGAGCAGTTCTTC
clone_size: NA; j_call: TRBJ2-1; d_call: NA; v_call: TRBV18; cdr3_aa: CASSPTSNEQFF; cdr3_nt: TGTGCCAGCTCACCTACGAGCAATGAGCAGTTCTTC
clone_size: NA; j_call: TRBJ1-5; d_call: NA; v_call: TRBV19; cdr3_aa: CASRVRGLNNQPQHF; cdr3_nt: TGTGCCAGTCGTGTGAGGGGGTTGAACAATCAGCCCCAGCATTTT
clone_size: many; j_call: TRBJ1-2; d_call: NA; v_call: TRBV6-6; cdr3_aa: CASSWAAGAGYTF; cdr3_nt: TGTGCCAGCAGTTGGGCCGCAGGGGCCGGCTACACCTTC
clone_size: NA; j_call: TRBJ2-1; d_call: NA; v_call: TRBV4-1; cdr3_aa: CASSQGEGGASSYNEQFF; cdr3_nt: TGCGCCAGCAGCCAAGGAGAGGGCGGCGCAAGCTCCTACAATGAGCAGTTCTTC
clone_size: many; j_call: TRBJ1-4; d_call: TRBD1; v_call: TRBV9; cdr3_aa: CASSAATGGLGEKLFF; cdr3_nt: TGTGCCAGCAGCGCGGCGACAGGGGGATTAGGAGAAAAACTGTTTTTT
clone_size: NA; j_call: TRBJ2-1; d_call: NA; v_call: TRBV28; cdr3_aa: CASSFTPLGQVNNEQFF; cdr3_nt: TGTGCCAGCAGTTTCACCCCTTTGGGACAAGTTAACAATGAGCAGTTCTTC
clone_size: NA; j_call: TRBJ2-3; d_call: NA; v_call: TRBV10-3; cdr3_aa: CAISARKGDTQYF; cdr3_nt: TGTGCCATCAGTGCCCGGAAGGGGGATACGCAGTATTTT
clone_size: few; j_call: TRBJ2-1; d_call: TRBD2; v_call: TRBV7-3; cdr3_aa: CASSSRWTSGRWEQFF; cdr3_nt: TGTGCCAGCAGCTCCCGCTGGACTAGCGGGAGGTGGGAGCAGTTCTTC
clone_size: NA; j_call: TRBJ1-5; d_call: NA; v_call: TRBV5-4; cdr3_aa: CASSLVGGLISIQPQHF; cdr3_nt: TGTGCCAGCAGCTTGGTTGGGGGCCTGATCTCGATTCAGCCCCAGCATTTT
clone_size: NA; j_call: TRBJ2-1; d_call: TRBD2; v_call: TRBV6-1; cdr3_aa: CASSESGSYNEQFF; cdr3_nt: TGTGCCAGCAGTGAAAGCGGGAGCTACAATGAGCAGTTCTTC
clone_size: NA; j_call: TRBJ1-4; d_call: NA; v_call: TRBV10-2; cdr3_aa: CASSVEKGDGKLFF; cdr3_nt: TGCGCCAGCAGTGTGGAAAAGGGGGATGGAAAACTGTTTTTT
clone_size: NA; j_call: TRBJ1-1; d_call: NA; v_call: TRBV11-2; cdr3_aa: CASSLVSTEAFF; cdr3_nt: TGTGCCAGCAGCTTAGTTAGCACTGAAGCTTTCTTT
clone_size: NA; j_call: TRBJ1-2; d_call: NA; v_call: TRBV4-3; cdr3_aa: CASSQDRGNYGYTF; cdr3_nt: TGCGCCAGCAGCCAAGATAGGGGTAACTATGGCTACACCTTC
clone_size: NA; j_call: TRBJ2-1; d_call: TRBD1; v_call: TRBV11-3; cdr3_aa: CASSRRQGVYNEQFF; cdr3_nt: TGTGCCAGCAGCCGACGACAGGGGGTTTACAATGAGCAGTTCTTC
clone_size: once; j_call: TRBJ1-1; d_call: NA; v_call: TRBV7-9; cdr3_aa: CASSLELGRNTEAFF; cdr3_nt: TGTGCCAGCAGCTTAGAGCTCGGGAGAAACACTGAAGCTTTCTTT
clone_size: NA; j_call: TRBJ1-2; d_call: TRBD1; v_call: TRBV7-9; cdr3_aa: CASSFRTRQGVNPYGYTF; cdr3_nt: TGTGCCAGCAGCTTCCGGACTCGACAGGGGGTGAACCCTTATGGCTACACCTTC
clone_size: NA; j_call: TRBJ2-3; d_call: TRBD1; v_call: TRBV7-9; cdr3_aa: CASSLATGGFGTDTQYF; cdr3_nt: TGTGCCAGCAGCTTAGCGACAGGGGGCTTCGGCACAGATACGCAGTATTTT
clone_size: NA; j_call: TRBJ1-2; d_call: NA; v_call: TRBV5-5; cdr3_aa: CASSLPESNYGYTF; cdr3_nt: TGTGCCAGCAGCTTGCCAGAATCTAACTATGGCTACACCTTC
clone_size: NA; j_call: TRBJ2-5; d_call: TRBD2; v_call: TRBV12-5; cdr3_aa: CASGLVASGEEETQYF; cdr3_nt: TGTGCTAGTGGTTTGGTAGCTAGCGGGGAGGAAGAGACCCAGTACTTC
clone_size: once; j_call: TRBJ2-1; d_call: TRBD2; v_call: TRBV4-1; cdr3_aa: CASSSPHGGMSEQFF; cdr3_nt: TGCGCCAGCAGTAGCCCACACGGGGGGATGAGTGAGCAGTTCTTC
clone_size: NA; j_call: TRBJ1-4; d_call: NA; v_call: TRBV7-9; cdr3_aa: CASSFSNRFNEKLFF; cdr3_nt: TGTGCCAGCAGCTTTTCTAACAGGTTTAATGAAAAACTGTTTTTT
clone_size: NA; j_call: TRBJ2-1; d_call: NA; v_call: TRBV4-1; cdr3_aa: CASSWRHSYNEQFF; cdr3_nt: TGCGCCAGCAGCTGGCGGCACTCCTACAATGAGCAGTTCTTC
clone_size: NA; j_call: TRBJ1-2; d_call: NA; v_call: TRBV5-6; cdr3_aa: CASSIYTDSVGHGYTF; cdr3_nt: TGTGCCAGCAGCATCTATACGGACAGTGTGGGGCATGGCTACACCTTC
clone_size: once; j_call: TRBJ1-1; d_call: TRBD1; v_call: TRBV10-3; cdr3_aa: CAISGTGGDTEAFF; cdr3_nt: TGTGCCATCAGTGGGACAGGGGGTGACACTGAAGCTTTCTTT
clone_size: NA; j_call: TRBJ1-2; d_call: NA; v_call: TRBV24-1; cdr3_aa: CATSAGTSGYTF; cdr3_nt: TGTGCCACCAGTGCGGGGACAAGTGGCTACACCTTC
clone_size: NA; j_call: TRBJ1-2; d_call: NA; v_call: TRBV27; cdr3_aa: CASSSLRGQLNGYTF; cdr3_nt: TGTGCCAGCAGTTCCCTTCGAGGACAGCTGAATGGCTACACCTTC
clone_size: NA; j_call: TRBJ2-7; d_call: NA; v_call: TRBV4-1; cdr3_aa: CASSLTGSYEQYF; cdr3_nt: TGCGCCAGCAGCCTCACAGGGTCCTACGAGCAGTACTTC
clone_size: NA; j_call: TRBJ1-1; d_call: TRBD1; v_call: TRBV18; cdr3_aa: CASSPPRGTGRTEAFF; cdr3_nt: TGTGCCAGCTCACCACCCCGCGGGACAGGGAGGACTGAAGCTTTCTTT
clone_size: few; j_call: TRBJ2-1; d_call: TRBD2; v_call: TRBV19; cdr3_aa: CASSISLGLESGEQFF; cdr3_nt: TGTGCCAGTAGTATAAGTCTGGGACTAGAGTCCGGTGAGCAGTTCTTC
clone_size: NA; j_call: TRBJ2-3; d_call: NA; v_call: TRBV9; cdr3_aa: CASSIGTDTQYF; cdr3_nt: TGTGCCAGCAGCATCGGGACAGATACGCAGTATTTT
clone_size: NA; j_call: TRBJ1-2; d_call: NA; v_call: TRBV18; cdr3_aa: CASSPPTVNYGYTF; cdr3_nt: TGTGCCAGCTCACCACCGACAGTTAACTATGGCTACACCTTC
clone_size: NA; j_call: TRBJ1-2; d_call: TRBD1; v_call: TRBV11-2; cdr3_aa: CASSLDSLGVWRGGEYGYTF; cdr3_nt: TGTGCCAGCAGCTTAGATTCCCTAGGCGTTTGGAGAGGGGGCGAATATGGCTACACCTTC
clone_size: NA; j_call: TRBJ2-7; d_call: TRBD2; v_call: TRBV29-1; cdr3_aa: CSVRTSGRPGYEQYF; cdr3_nt: TGCAGCGTTAGGACTAGCGGGAGACCAGGGTACGAGCAGTACTTC
clone_size: NA; j_call: TRBJ1-1; d_call: TRBD1; v_call: TRBV4-2; cdr3_aa: CASSQYPRGRRGTEAFF; cdr3_nt: TGTGCCAGCAGCCAATATCCCAGGGGGCGCCGGGGCACTGAAGCTTTCTTT
clone_size: once; j_call: TRBJ1-1; d_call: TRBD1; v_call: TRBV12-5; cdr3_aa: CASGGTVNTEAFF; cdr3_nt: TGTGCTAGTGGCGGGACAGTGAACACTGAAGCTTTCTTT
clone_size: NA; j_call: TRBJ1-6; d_call: NA; v_call: TRBV4-1; cdr3_aa: CASSQEIRSPLHF; cdr3_nt: TGCGCCAGCAGCCAAGAAATTCGTTCACCCCTCCACTTT
clone_size: NA; j_call: TRBJ1-5; d_call: TRBD1; v_call: TRBV19; cdr3_aa: CASSGDRAGNQPQHF; cdr3_nt: TGTGCCAGTAGTGGGGACAGGGCCGGCAATCAGCCCCAGCATTTT
clone_size: NA; j_call: TRBJ1-4; d_call: NA; v_call: TRBV6-5; cdr3_aa: CASSLDPEDEKLFF; cdr3_nt: TGTGCCAGCAGTTTAGACCCCGAGGATGAAAAACTGTTTTTT
clone_size: NA; j_call: TRBJ1-1; d_call: NA; v_call: TRBV6-2/TRBV6-3; cdr3_aa: CASSLSGNTEAFF; cdr3_nt: TGTGCCAGCAGTTTATCGGGGAACACTGAAGCTTTCTTT
clone_size: NA; j_call: TRBJ2-7; d_call: TRBD2; v_call: TRBV5-4; cdr3_aa: CASSLAAGGTYEQYF; cdr3_nt: TGTGCCAGCAGCTTGGCAGCGGGAGGAACCTACGAGCAGTACTTC
clone_size: NA; j_call: TRBJ1-3; d_call: NA; v_call: TRBV6-2/TRBV6-3; cdr3_aa: CASSYDISGNTIYF; cdr3_nt: TGTGCCAGCAGTTACGACATCTCTGGAAACACCATATATTTT
clone_size: NA; j_call: TRBJ1-5; d_call: NA; v_call: TRBV14; cdr3_aa: CASSQEHRAGLNQPQHF; cdr3_nt: TGTGCCAGCAGCCAAGAACACAGGGCCGGGCTAAATCAGCCCCAGCATTTT
clone_size: NA; j_call: TRBJ1-5; d_call: TRBD1; v_call: TRBV2; cdr3_aa: CASAGTGDQPQHF; cdr3_nt: TGTGCCAGCGCCGGGACAGGGGATCAGCCCCAGCATTTT
clone_size: NA; j_call: TRBJ2-3; d_call: TRBD1; v_call: TRBV7-3; cdr3_aa: CASSATGAATDTQYF; cdr3_nt: TGTGCCAGCAGCGCTACAGGGGCCGCTACAGATACGCAGTATTTT
clone_size: NA; j_call: TRBJ2-7; d_call: NA; v_call: TRBV12-3/TRBV12-4; cdr3_aa: CASSLQGRYEQYF; cdr3_nt: TGTGCCAGCAGTTTACAGGGGCGGTACGAGCAGTACTTC
clone_size: NA; j_call: TRBJ1-5; d_call: NA; v_call: TRBV28; cdr3_aa: CASRTEGGQPQHF; cdr3_nt: TGTGCCAGCAGGACGGAGGGAGGACAGCCCCAGCATTTT
clone_size: NA; j_call: TRBJ2-3; d_call: NA; v_call: TRBV10-3; cdr3_aa: CAISGRAGGTDTQYF; cdr3_nt: TGTGCCATCAGTGGTAGGGCAGGGGGCACAGATACGCAGTATTTT
clone_size: few; j_call: TRBJ2-3; d_call: TRBD2; v_call: TRBV6-1; cdr3_aa: CASSAGLAGGPDTQYF; cdr3_nt: TGTGCCAGCAGTGCGGGACTAGCGGGAGGTCCAGATACGCAGTATTTT
clone_size: NA; j_call: TRBJ1-1; d_call: TRBD1; v_call: TRBV27; cdr3_aa: CASSLHRQGASEAFF; cdr3_nt: TGTGCCAGCAGTTTACACCGACAGGGGGCTTCTGAAGCTTTCTTT
clone_size: NA; j_call: TRBJ2-1; d_call: NA; v_call: TRBV6-6; cdr3_aa: CASSYSGGAFNEQFF; cdr3_nt: TGTGCCAGCAGTTACTCCGGAGGGGCCTTCAATGAGCAGTTCTTC
clone_size: NA; j_call: TRBJ1-2; d_call: NA; v_call: TRBV19; cdr3_aa: CASSNLNPRSGQYGYTF; cdr3_nt: TGTGCCAGTAGTAACCTGAACCCCCGAAGTGGACAGTATGGCTACACCTTC